This entry describes one T cell receptor beta chain. Its antigen is not known. PCR used 60 Vbeta primers and 13 Jbeta primers. Per the original data handling: A follow-up analysis tallied tens of millions of unique TCR beta chains, roughly 11 million shared. Using immunoSEQ multiplex PCR, the repertoire was profiled, and TCRdb retains in-frame clones only, with some absent. From that table come the V and J calls and clone size; the DNA was used to work out D and trimming. The sample carries some 71,000 clones, roughly 72% recorded once. V lost 2 bases and J 6 bases, leaving 8 bases between the germline ends. This CDR3 region has 13 residues. Per the germline V gene, CDR1 is SGHTA and CDR2 is FQGNSA. The sample is drawn from a study of cytomegalovirus exposure and HLA in healthy donors. Notes on the study in general: More clonal expansion characterized HLA-associated TCR beta chains than equally common others in a later analysis. Most TCR beta V segments were productive about 90% or about 30% of the time in an earlier analysis.

The V and J genes are TRBV7-2 and TRBJ2-1, with D perhaps TRBD2 (6 bases). This sequence originates from a woman aged 25 to 39 in good health and CMV-seropositive. Material for sequencing was PBMCs. Here the CDR3 reads CASSLTGLNEQFF. CDR3 sequence (DNA): TGTGCCAGCAGCTTAACGGGACTCAATGAGCAGTTCTTC.